This T cell receptor (beta chain) stems from a study of OX40 agonist ivuxolimab in advanced cancers. General observations from the study: Specificity for antigen went undetermined in the expanded peripheral T cells.

The germline CDR1 and CDR2 sequences are GTSNPN and SVGIG (reference sequence). The CDR3 runs 14 residues. The ends were cut back, 1 base at V and 4 bases at J, with 13 bases in the middle. This clone is medium-sized in the sample. Its target is not known. Some clones are missing from TCRdb's copy, which holds only in-frame ones; the method was immunoSEQ multiplex PCR. The sample has tens of thousands of clones; about 88% are singletons. The chain has TRBV30 and TRBJ1-1; TRBD1 might be the D (6 bases). The material was CD4+ or CD8+ T cells sorted from blood, obtained in a trial of the OX40 agonist ivuxolimab. This receptor was taken from an adult with an advanced solid tumor such as melanoma, head and neck, liver or kidney cancer. The CDR3 spells CAWSAFRGATEAFF. The CDR3 DNA reads TGTGCCTGGAGTGCCTTTCGGGGGGCCACTGAAGCTTTCTTT.